This is a list of T cell receptor beta chains from one sample in a study of T cell responses to AZD1222 COVID-19 vaccine. Assay used: immunoSEQ multiplex PCR; TCRdb lists only in-frame clones, some missing. Counted here are some 110,000 clones, about 90% occurring once; the ten biggest clones make up around 1.4%. The source was peripheral blood, collected 28 days after the second AZD1222 dose. These receptors originate from an adult who received the AZD1222 COVID-19 vaccine. CDR3s include the opening cysteine and the closing phenylalanine or tryptophan. The D gene is left open where the match is weak.

>NA|TRBV21-1|TRBJ2-7
TGTGCCAGCAGCAAATTGACGGGACAAAACTACGAGCAGTACTTC
CASSKLTGQNYEQYF
>TRBD2|TRBV24-1|TRBJ2-7
TGTGCCACCAGCGGCAGGGGGACTAGCGGGAGCTCCTACGAGCAGTACTTC
CATSGRGTSGSSYEQYF
>NA|TRBV7-9|TRBJ1-2
TGTGCCAGCAGCTTAGACGTGGGCCCCTTAGGCTATGGCTACACCTTC
CASSLDVGPLGYGYTF
>NA|TRBV19|TRBJ1-4
TGTGCCAGTAGTGTCCGGGACGGGGAGGAAAAACTGTTTTTT
CASSVRDGEEKLFF
>TRBD1|TRBV14|TRBJ1-2
TGTGCCAGCAGCCAAGAAGGGGGCTTAGCTAACTATGGCTACACCTTC
CASSQEGGLANYGYTF
>TRBD1|TRBV28|TRBJ1-5
TGTGCCAGCAGCCCCAGGAAGGAGGGGGCCGGGATGGAGCCCCAGCATTTT
CASSPRKEGAGMEPQHF
>TRBD1|TRBV24-1|TRBJ2-1
TGTGCCACCAGTGATTCGTCCCTCCGGGACAGGGACAGGGATGAGCAGTTCTTC
CATSDSSLRDRDRDEQFF
>NA|TRBV18|TRBJ2-3
TGTGCCAGCTCTACCCGACTCCTCAGCACAGATACGCAGTATTTT
CASSTRLLSTDTQYF
>NA|TRBV27|TRBJ1-5
TGTGCCAGCAGATTAACAGGGAATAGGAATCAGCCCCAGCATTTT
CASRLTGNRNQPQHF
>NA|TRBV5-1|TRBJ2-7
TGCGCCAGCAGCTTGACAATATCGGGGCCCTACGAGCAGTACTTC
CASSLTISGPYEQYF
>NA|TRBV6-1|TRBJ1-2
TGTGCCAGCAGTGAAGGAGTAGGGACACCATTCGTCACCTTC
CASSEGVGTPFVTF
>TRBD1|TRBV5-1|TRBJ1-1
TGCGCCAGCAGTTTACAGGGGGCGGACACTGAAGCTTTCTTT
CASSLQGADTEAFF